Listed here are 16 T cell receptor beta chains from one sample, sequenced in a study of beta chain features in type 1 diabetes. Expressed TCRB transcripts were sequenced because the isolated RNA had all been reverse transcribed beforehand. Here immunoSEQ multiplex PCR was the method, and the copy in TCRdb shows in-frame clones only, minus some. The sample yields roughly 380,000 clones, 20% seen once. The sequenced sample was naive CD4+ T cells from blood. The origin of the receptors is a young woman in good health.

The rearrangement joins TRBV10-2 to TRBJ2-6; D is undetermined. The CDR3 has 16 amino acids. From germline, CDR1 is WSHSY and CDR2 SAAADI. V lost 4 bases to trimming and J lost 0 bases, with 10 bases between them. This CDR3 is CASSGGSSSGANVLTF. The CDR3 nucleotides read TGCGCCAGCAGTGGCGGCAGCAGCTCTGGGGCCAACGTCCTGACTTTC.

This clone showed up just a few times. The chain recombines TRBV19 with TRBJ2-4; 7 nucleotides agree with TRBD1. The CDR3 runs 14 residues. Germline lookup yields CDR1 LNHDA and CDR2 SQIVND (reference sequence). V dropped 9 bases and J dropped 1; count of bases not matched to a gene: 6. DNA for the CDR3: TGTGCCAGCGGACAGGCCCTGGCCAAAAACATTCAGTACTTC. Its translation is CASGQALAKNIQYF.

V usage is TRBV11-2 and J usage is TRBJ1-1, with a weak D call TRBD1 (5 bases). The CDR3 consists of 18 residues. The V end lost 5 bases, the J end lost 5 bases, and 27 bases lay between the germline ends. In germline, CDR1 is SGHAT, CDR2 FQNNGV. The CDR3 coding sequence is TGTGCCAGCAGCAAAAGGCGGCCAGGGAAAGTATCGAGGACTGAAGCTTTCTTT. Protein product: CASSKRRPGKVSRTEAFF.

This chain uses TRBV9 with TRBJ2-1; no clear D gene. V was cut by 3 bases and J by 2 bases, with 12 bases left in between. The CDR3 is 15 amino acids. CDR1 is SGDLS and CDR2 is YYNGEE in the germline V gene. CDR3 sequence reads: CASSAHPEAYNEQFF. The CDR3 coding sequence is TGTGCCAGCAGCGCTCACCCCGAGGCCTACAATGAGCAGTTCTTC.

This clone appeared a few times. The V call is TRBV7-2, the J call TRBJ2-4; 7 bases fit TRBD1. The CDR3 loop spans 16 amino acids. J was trimmed by 0 bases and V by 5 bases; bases with no gene match: 7. The germline gives CDR1 SGHTA, CDR2 FQGNSA. The chain's CDR3 is CASSNWDRLAKNIQYF. The CDR3 DNA follows: TGTGCCAGCAGCAATTGGGACAGACTAGCCAAAAACATTCAGTACTTC.

This clone has a handful of counts. The chain is built from TRBV15 and TRBJ1-1, with 8 positions matching TRBD1. This CDR3 region has 15 residues. Per the germline V gene, CDR1 is LNHNV and CDR2 is YYDKDF (reference sequence). With V trimmed by 5 bases and J by 3 bases, 8 bases remained unmatched. The CDR3 here is CATSRRTGGYTEAFF. The CDR3 DNA sequence: TGTGCCACCAGCCGACGAACAGGGGGGTACACTGAAGCTTTCTTT.

V and J are TRBV18 and TRBJ2-2; D perhaps matches TRBD1 (5 bases). V was trimmed by 2 bases and J by 1 base, leaving 14 bases between them. CDR3 length: 17 residues. Germline lookup yields CDR1 KGHSH and CDR2 LQKENI. The CDR3 spells CASSPGQAGKNTGELFF. The CDR3 nucleotides read TGTGCCAGCTCACCAGGGCAAGCAGGGAAGAACACCGGGGAGCTGTTTTTT.

The V and J genes are TRBV4-1 and TRBJ2-7; 10 bases match TRBD2. The germline V gene encodes CDR1 MGHRA and CDR2 YSYEKL. V was clipped by 0 bases and J by 3 bases; unmatched bases: 5. CDR3 length: 16 residues. The chain's CDR3 is CASSQERAGGVYEQYF. The DNA for the CDR3 is TGCGCCAGCAGCCAAGAGAGAGCGGGGGGGGTCTACGAGCAGTACTTC.

This chain uses TRBV4-1 with TRBJ2-3, with TRBD2 matching over 11 bases. Trimming at V came to 1 base and at J to 0 bases, leaving 3 bases not matched to a gene. This CDR3 spans 17 amino acids. Germline lookup yields CDR1 MGHRA and CDR2 YSYEKL. The CDR3 sequence: CASSQGLAGTSTDTQYF. Here the CDR3 DNA reads TGCGCCAGCAGCCAAGGACTAGCGGGGACTAGCACAGATACGCAGTATTTT.

Only a few counts were recorded for this clone. CDR3: CASSSTGSPGDEQFF. The CDR3 DNA follows: TGTGCCAGCAGCTCGACCGGGTCCCCCGGCGATGAGCAGTTCTTC. V and J are TRBV7-2 and TRBJ2-1; no definite D call. The CDR3 covers 15 residues. Trimming left V 4 bases short and J 8 bases short, with 18 bases between. Germline V gives CDR1 SGHTA, CDR2 FQGNSA.

This clone was observed a handful of times. The chain combines TRBV4-3 with TRBJ2-4; D possibly corresponds to TRBD1 (5 bases). Germline CDR1 LGHNA, CDR2 YSLEER. This CDR3 comprises 15 residues. The V gene lost 4 bases and the J gene lost 1 base, with 11 bases spanning the gap. The CDR3 region is CASSPSKGAKNIQYF. The CDR3 DNA is TGCGCCAGCAGCCCCTCTAAGGGGGCCAAAAACATTCAGTACTTC.

The V gene is TRBV5-1, the J gene TRBJ2-3; TRBD1 aligns across 8 bases. V shed 4 bases, J shed 4 bases, and the junction held 8 bases outside the gene matches. CDR1 is SGHRS, CDR2 YFSETQ, per germline. CDR3 length equals 15 residues. In DNA, the CDR3 is TGCGCCAGCAGCCGTGGACAGGGTGCACCAGATACGCAGTATTTT. It is translated as CASSRGQGAPDTQYF.

This clone was seen more than once but under ten times. The genes are TRBV27 and TRBJ2-2, with 9 bases aligning to TRBD1. This CDR3 comprises 18 residues. J was trimmed by 4 bases and V by 3 bases; bases with no gene match: 12. The germline gives CDR1 MNHEY, CDR2 SMNVEV (reference sequence). The CDR3 sequence: CASSFFLPGQGATGELFF. CDR3 bases: TGTGCCAGCAGTTTCTTCCTTCCGGGACAGGGAGCCACCGGGGAGCTGTTTTTT.

This clone appeared a few times. The chain links TRBV15 to TRBJ1-1; D may be TRBD1 (6 bases). From germline, CDR1 is LNHNV and CDR2 YYDKDF (reference sequence). V lost 5 bases, J lost 3 bases, and 25 bases lay in between. The CDR3 has 18 residues. The CDR3 region has the DNA TGTGCCACCAGCCTTCCGACAGGAAGTTGGGAGGGAGACACTGAAGCTTTCTTT. This translates into CATSLPTGSWEGDTEAFF.

CDR3 sequence: CATFRTPGNGYTF. The CDR3 coding sequence is TGTGCCACCTTCAGGACACCAGGTAATGGCTACACCTTC. The chain combines TRBV5-3 with TRBJ1-2, with D possibly being TRBD1 (5 bases). TRBV5-3 is an ORF, and what it does is uncertain. Trimming stripped 9 bases from V and 6 bases from J, with 18 bases between. The CDR3 totals 13 residues.

V and J are TRBV11-3 and TRBJ2-7; TRBD2 aligns across 7 bases. The V gene end was trimmed by 5 bases and the J gene end by 3 bases; junction bases not matched to a gene: 4. The CDR3 length is 13 residues. Per the germline V gene, CDR1 is SGHNT and CDR2 is YENEEA. Here the CDR3 DNA reads TGTGCCAGCAGCCCCGGGGGGAACTACGAGCAGTACTTC. This sequence encodes CASSPGGNYEQYF.